What follows are 21 T cell receptor beta chains derived from one specimen sequenced in a study of blood T cell repertoires in COVID-19. Profiling relied on immunoSEQ multiplex PCR, and the TCRdb table lists in-frame clones only, not all of them. The sample has under 450,000 clones, about 88% seen once. Sequencing was performed on PBMCs or T cells enriched from blood (not recorded which). Source of these receptors: a woman aged 25 to 45 who had recovered from COVID-19.

The chain combines TRBV11-2 with TRBJ2-4; 12 bases align to TRBD2. The CDR3 has 16 residues. J lost 3 bases, V lost 2 bases, and 2 bases had no gene match. Germline-derived CDR1 and CDR2 are SGHAT and FQNNGV. CDR3 bases: TGTGCCAGCAGCTTAATACTAGCGGGGGGCAAAAACATTCAGTACTTC. This gives the protein CASSLILAGGKNIQYF.

The chain joins TRBV19 to TRBJ1-1; unclear D gene. The germline V and J ends were trimmed by 10 bases and 6 bases, with 15 bases remaining between them. Germline V gene data show CDR1 as LNHDA and CDR2 as SQIVND (reference sequence). The CDR3 is 12 amino acids. The CDR3 DNA follows: TGTGCCACTCGGGCTGCGGGCCCTGAAGCTTTCTTT. As protein: CATRAAGPEAFF.

The rearrangement links TRBV7-8 to TRBJ1-3; the match to TRBD1 covers 10 bases. Germline V lookup: CDR1 SGHVS, CDR2 FQNEAQ. CDR3 length: 17 amino acids. The J segment lost 0 bases and the V segment lost 5 bases, leaving 7 bases of the junction unmatched. The CDR3 here is CASSPWGQGISGNTIYF. The CDR3 bases are TGTGCCAGCAGCCCGTGGGGACAGGGGATCTCTGGAAACACCATATATTTT.

This clone was picked up one time. Other nucleotide sequences in the sample specify the same CDR3. The V gene is TRBV28, the J gene TRBJ1-1; 8 bases agree with TRBD1. After removal of 5 bases from V and 2 bases from J, the junction contained 4 bases not matched to a gene. CDR1 is MDHEN and CDR2 is SYDVKM in the germline V gene. The CDR3 runs 14 residues. The CDR3 bases are TGTGCCAGCAGTCTGACAGGGGTAAACACTGAAGCTTTCTTT. Amino acids: CASSLTGVNTEAFF.

This rearrangement joins TRBV27 to TRBJ1-4; D is unresolved. The CDR3 is made up of 17 amino acids. V lost 4 bases and J lost 2, with 17 bases in between. Germline V gene lookup returns CDR1 MNHEY and CDR2 SMNVEV (reference sequence). Here the CDR3 reads CASSSRREGGTNEKLFF. The DNA for the CDR3 is TGTGCCAGCAGTTCCCGGCGGGAGGGTGGCACTAATGAAAAACTGTTTTTT.

The chain combines TRBV27 with TRBJ2-3, with 8 bases identical to TRBD2. The J segment lost 0 bases and the V segment lost 0 bases, leaving 2 bases of the junction unmatched. The germline V gene encodes CDR1 MNHEY and CDR2 SMNVEV (reference sequence). This CDR3 is 16 amino acids long. This chain's CDR3 is CASSLSGGGSTDTQYF. CDR3 nucleotide sequence: TGTGCCAGCAGTTTATCAGGCGGGGGGAGCACAGATACGCAGTATTTT.

The rearrangement uses TRBV5-4 and TRBJ2-3; 8 bases agree with TRBD2. Germline V CDR1 and CDR2: SGHNT, YYREEE (reference sequence). This CDR3 comprises 16 residues. The V and J ends lost 5 bases and 0 bases, in that order; junction bases with no gene match: 8. CDR3 sequence reads: CASRPGGTTSTDTQYF. The CDR3 DNA follows: TGTGCCAGCAGGCCGGGGGGGACAACTAGCACAGATACGCAGTATTTT.

This sequence joins TRBV29-1 and TRBJ2-3; 10 nucleotides match TRBD2. This CDR3 contains 15 residues. The trim removed 6 bases at V and 2 bases at J, leaving 8 bases unmatched. Germline loops: CDR1 SQVTM, CDR2 ANQGSEA. CDR3 sequence reads: CSVGSGRADTDTQYF. The CDR3 DNA sequence: TGCAGCGTCGGAAGCGGGAGGGCCGACACAGATACGCAGTATTTT.

This clone was observed a handful of times. The chain recombines TRBV29-1 with TRBJ2-7, with 7 positions matching TRBD2. The CDR3 covers 15 residues. V lost 6 bases to trimming and J lost 0 bases; unmatched junction nucleotides: 11. Germline values: CDR1 SQVTM, CDR2 ANQGSEA. CDR3 in amino acids: CSVDSWSGDSYEQYF. In DNA, the CDR3 is TGCAGCGTAGATTCGTGGAGCGGGGACTCCTACGAGCAGTACTTC.

The chain couples TRBV7-9 to TRBJ2-1; 8 bases fit TRBD1. The length of the CDR3 is 13 residues. With V trimmed by 5 bases and J by 8 bases, 5 bases remained unmatched. Germline V gene lookup returns CDR1 SEHNR and CDR2 FQNEAQ (reference sequence). CDR3 nucleotide sequence: TGTGCCAGCAGCCCGGGACAGGAGGATGAGCAGTTCTTC. Its protein product is CASSPGQEDEQFF.

This clone has only one observation. The chain is built from TRBV25-1 and TRBJ1-2, with 7 bases lining up with TRBD1. The CDR3 is 13 residues long. Germline V gene sequence: CDR1 MGHDK, CDR2 SYGVNS. The V segment lost 6 bases and the J segment 7 bases; nucleotides outside the gene matches: 8. CDR3 DNA: TGTGCCAGCAGGAGGCAGGGGGGTGCTGGCTACACCTTC. Translation: CASRRQGGAGYTF.

As DNA, the CDR3 is TGTGCCAGCAGCCCCAGCGGGAGCTCCTACGAGCAGTACTTC. The encoded protein is CASSPSGSSYEQYF. V gene TRBV28 combines with J gene TRBJ2-7; 8 bases align to TRBD2. V dropped 6 bases and J dropped 0; count of bases not matched to a gene: 4. From germline, CDR1 is MDHEN and CDR2 SYDVKM. The CDR3 is 14 amino acids.

V is TRBV3-1 (or the pseudogene TRBV3-2) and J is TRBJ2-7; D is undetermined. Germline CDR1 LGHDT, CDR2 YNNKEL (reference sequence). The CDR3 loop spans 15 amino acids. V was shortened by 1 base and J by 0 bases, with 10 bases between the two germline ends. CDR3 sequence reads: CASSQVWHSSYEQYF. In DNA, the CDR3 is TGTGCCAGCAGCCAAGTGTGGCACAGCTCCTACGAGCAGTACTTC.

V is TRBV5-1 and J is TRBJ2-7, with 8 bases fitting TRBD2. CDR1 and CDR2 (germline): SGHRS, YFSETQ. V lost 4 bases, J lost 4 bases, and 10 bases stayed unmatched. The CDR3 runs to 15 residues. The CDR3 DNA follows: TGCGCCAGCAGCCCGAACTCGGGAGGGCCATACGAGCAGTACTTC. It specifies CASSPNSGGPYEQYF.

This sequence joins TRBV24-1 and TRBJ1-5; 10 bases agree with TRBD1. The CDR3 consists of 14 residues. Looked up from germline, CDR1 is KGHDR and CDR2 is SFDVKD. Trimming at V came to 9 bases and at J to 2 bases, leaving 3 bases not matched to a gene. The CDR3 region is CATGGTGGNQPQHF. DNA for the CDR3: TGTGCCACCGGCGGGACAGGGGGCAATCAGCCCCAGCATTTT.

The rearrangement uses TRBV5-1 and TRBJ2-1; 9 bases align to TRBD1. The CDR3 sequence is 12 residues long. Trimming took 7 bases from V and 14 from J; bases not matched to a gene: 10. CDR1 and CDR2 from the germline V gene are SGHRS and YFSETQ. The CDR3 nucleotides read TGCGCCAGCGGGCAGTCCGGGACAGGGAAGTTCTTC. Translated: CASGQSGTGKFF.

J is TRBJ1-2 and V is TRBV28, with a tentative D call TRBD1 (6 bases). The CDR3 has 14 amino acids. The V end lost 4 bases, the J end lost 2 bases, and 11 bases lay between the germline ends. Germline-derived CDR1 and CDR2 are MDHEN and SYDVKM. The CDR3 sequence: CASSSPTGNYGYTF. As DNA, the CDR3 is TGTGCCAGCAGTTCTCCGACAGGCAACTATGGCTACACCTTC.

The chain recombines TRBV7-9 with TRBJ1-2; D call uncertain. From germline, CDR1 is SEHNR and CDR2 FQNEAQ (reference sequence). The length of the CDR3 is 11 residues. Trimming stripped 3 bases from V and 4 bases from J, with 3 bases between. The CDR3 reads CASSFLYGYTF. The CDR3 region has the DNA TGTGCCAGCAGCTTTCTCTATGGCTACACCTTC.

CDR3 nucleotide sequence: TGTGCCAGCAGCCTTAGGACAGATGGCTACACCTTC. The encoded protein is CASSLRTDGYTF. The rearrangement uses TRBV7-2 and TRBJ1-2; TRBD1 might be the D (6 bases). Looked up from germline, CDR1 is SGHTA and CDR2 is FQGNSA. CDR3 size: 12 residues. V was clipped by 5 bases and J by 6 bases, with 10 bases between them.

J is TRBJ2-3 and V is TRBV4-2; TRBD2 aligns across 10 bases. CDR1 and CDR2 from the germline V gene are LGHNA and YNFKEQ. The CDR3 consists of 17 residues. V trimming: 4 bases; J trimming: 0 bases; junction bases outside the gene matches: 7. In nucleotides, the CDR3 is TGTGCCAGCAGCCGCACGCTAGCGGGAGTTAGCACAGATACGCAGTATTTT. Protein product: CASSRTLAGVSTDTQYF.

This chain links TRBV19 with TRBJ1-1, with D unclear. Germline CDR1 and CDR2: LNHDA and SQIVND (reference sequence). Deletions cut 9 bases from V and 1 base from J, with 9 bases between. The CDR3 is 12 residues long. CDR3 sequence (DNA): TGTGCCAGCTCCAACGGGAACACTGAAGCTTTCTTT. Its protein product is CASSNGNTEAFF.